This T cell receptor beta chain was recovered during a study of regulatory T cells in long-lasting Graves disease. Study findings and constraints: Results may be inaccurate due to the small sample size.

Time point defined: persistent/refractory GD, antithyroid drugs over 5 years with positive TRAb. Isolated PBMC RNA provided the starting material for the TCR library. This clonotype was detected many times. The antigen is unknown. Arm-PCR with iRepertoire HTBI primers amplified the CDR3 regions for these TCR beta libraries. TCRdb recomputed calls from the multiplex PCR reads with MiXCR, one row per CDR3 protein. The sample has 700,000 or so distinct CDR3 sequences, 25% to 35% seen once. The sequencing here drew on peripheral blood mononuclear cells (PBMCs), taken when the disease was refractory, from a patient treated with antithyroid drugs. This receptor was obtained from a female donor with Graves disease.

CDR3 loop: CASQDRGNEKLFF. CDR3 coding DNA: TGTGCCAGCCAAGACAGGGGGAATGAAAAACTGTTTTTT. J is TRBJ1-4 and V is TRBV2, with 9 bases lining up with TRBD1. Germline loops: CDR1 SNHLY, CDR2 FYNNEI. The CDR3 runs 13 residues. Unmatched junction bases numbered 3, after V lost 8 bases and J lost 5 bases.